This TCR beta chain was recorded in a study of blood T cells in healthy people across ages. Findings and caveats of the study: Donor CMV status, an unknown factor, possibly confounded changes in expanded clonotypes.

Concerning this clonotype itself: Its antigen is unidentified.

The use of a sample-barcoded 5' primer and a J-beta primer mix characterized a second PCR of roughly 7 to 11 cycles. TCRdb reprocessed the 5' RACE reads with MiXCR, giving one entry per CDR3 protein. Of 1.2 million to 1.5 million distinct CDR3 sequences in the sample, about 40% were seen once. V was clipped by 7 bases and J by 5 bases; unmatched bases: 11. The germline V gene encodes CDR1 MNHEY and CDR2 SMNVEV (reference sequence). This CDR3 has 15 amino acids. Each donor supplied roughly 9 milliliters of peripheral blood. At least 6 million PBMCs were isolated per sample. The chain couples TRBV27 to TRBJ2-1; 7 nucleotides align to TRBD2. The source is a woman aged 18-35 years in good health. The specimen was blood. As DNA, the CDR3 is TGTGCCAGCACGGGGAGGGACCCATATGACAATGAGCAGTTCTTC. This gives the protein CASTGRDPYDNEQFF.